Listed here are 17 T cell receptor beta chains from one sample, sequenced in a study of control samples from healthy donors and cancer patients. Here immunoSEQ multiplex PCR was the method, and the copy in TCRdb shows in-frame clones only, minus some. The sample records under 55,000 clones, around 90% being singletons. Sequencing was carried out using PBMCs. The receptor set was obtained from a woman in her 40s with head and neck cancer.

V gene TRBV18 combines with J gene TRBJ1-2; the match to TRBD1 covers 7 bases. The CDR3 loop spans 18 amino acids. Losses at the gene ends were 0 bases for V and 5 bases for J; bases not matched to a gene: 15. CDR1 is KGHSH and CDR2 is LQKENI in the germline V gene. In DNA, the CDR3 is TGTGCCAGCTCACCACCCTCCTTGGACAGCCCCAGGGGGTATGGCTACACCTTC. Encoded protein: CASSPPSLDSPRGYGYTF. Together with reference TRBV18 and TRBJ1-2, the CDR3 gives the full variable domain: NAGVMQNPRHLVRRRGQEARLRCSPMKGHSHVYWYRQLPEEGLKFMVYLQKENIIDESGMPKERFSAEFPKEGPSILRIQQVVRGDSAAYFCASSPPSLDSPRGYGYTFGSGTRLTVV.

V usage is TRBV18 and J usage is TRBJ1-1; D gene uncertain. Germline V CDR1 and CDR2: KGHSH, LQKENI. Trimming removed 5 bases at V and 6 bases at J, with 10 bases between. CDR3 size: 12 residues. The CDR3 sequence is CASSFLKAEAFF. In nucleotides, the CDR3 is TGTGCCAGCTCATTCTTAAAGGCTGAAGCTTTCTTT.

The chain joins TRBV5-1 to TRBJ2-1, with 7 bases aligning to TRBD2. Losses at the gene ends were 2 bases for V and 4 bases for J; bases not matched to a gene: 9. Germline V lookup: CDR1 SGHRS, CDR2 YFSETQ. This CDR3 is built from 16 residues. The CDR3 DNA follows: TGCGCCAGCAGCTTCGGAGCCGCGGGGGTATACAATGAGCAGTTCTTC. Translation gives CASSFGAAGVYNEQFF.

A single count supports this clone. This CDR3 is CAWSVQINSPLHF. Written as DNA, the CDR3 is TGTGCCTGGAGTGTACAGATCAATTCACCCCTCCACTTT. V gene TRBV30 combines with J gene TRBJ1-6, with D unclear. V was shortened by 0 bases and J by 7 bases, with 7 bases between the two germline ends. The CDR3 has 13 residues. Germline V gives CDR1 GTSNPN, CDR2 SVGIG (reference sequence).

This clone was recorded once. The J gene is TRBJ1-6, the V gene TRBV11-3, with D tentatively TRBD1 (5 bases). The ends were cut back, 5 bases at V and 14 bases at J, with 13 bases in the middle. This CDR3 spans 12 amino acids. The germline V gene encodes CDR1 SGHNT and CDR2 YENEEA. CDR3 sequence: CASSSYQGALHF. The CDR3 coding sequence is TGTGCCAGCAGCAGCTATCAGGGTGCCCTCCACTTT.

The chain has TRBV30 and TRBJ1-2; D unclear. The CDR3 runs 12 residues. CDR1 is GTSNPN and CDR2 is SVGIG in the germline V gene (reference sequence). The V and J ends lost 5 bases and 2 bases respectively, with 9 bases between them. This CDR3 is CAWRGRNYGYTF. The CDR3 DNA sequence: TGTGCCTGGCGCGGTAGGAACTATGGCTACACCTTC.

This chain links TRBV4-2 with TRBJ1-2, with D possibly TRBD1 on 6 matching bases. Germline CDR1 reads LGHNA; CDR2 reads YNFKEQ. Between the trimmed V and J ends, which lost 4 bases and 3 bases, there was a span of 15 bases. The CDR3 is made up of 15 amino acids. CDR3 sequence (DNA): TGTGCCAGCAGCCCCCGGGAGGGGGGCGACTATGGCTACACCTTC. Encoded protein: CASSPREGGDYGYTF.

The rearrangement joins TRBV12-3 or TRBV12-4 to TRBJ2-3, with D possibly being TRBD2 (5 bases). The CDR3 extends over 12 amino acids. V lost 5 bases and J lost 6, with 9 bases in between. The CDR3 loop is CASSRRGDTQYF. DNA of the CDR3: TGTGCCAGCAGTCGAAGAGGGGATACGCAGTATTTT.

The chain links TRBV7-3 to TRBJ2-1; no clear D. The CDR3 is 13 residues long. Germline lookup yields CDR1 SGHTA and CDR2 FQGTGA. The V and J ends lost 2 bases and 2 bases respectively, with 4 bases between them. The CDR3 loop is CASSLSAYNEQFF. The CDR3 DNA follows: TGTGCCAGCAGCTTATCCGCCTACAATGAGCAGTTCTTC.

This CDR3 reads CARGAGGHNEQFF. The CDR3 coding sequence is TGTGCCCGCGGGGCGGGGGGGCACAATGAGCAGTTCTTC. The chain couples TRBV6-5 to TRBJ2-1; 9 positions match TRBD2. Per the germline V gene, CDR1 is MNHEY and CDR2 is SVGAGI. V was pared by 11 bases and J by 5 bases, with 7 bases of the junction left unmatched. The CDR3 has 13 residues.

This clone appeared once. The V gene is TRBV5-1, the J gene TRBJ2-7; 10 bases match TRBD2. Unmatched junction bases numbered 10, after V lost 7 bases and J lost 0 bases. The CDR3 sequence is 16 residues long. The germline V gene has CDR1 SGHRS and CDR2 YFSETQ. CDR3 sequence: CASRRPSGSLSYEQYF. The CDR3 DNA is TGCGCCAGCCGCCGGCCTAGCGGGAGCCTCTCCTACGAGCAGTACTTC.

This chain links TRBV24-1 with TRBJ1-2; D is unresolved. CDR3 size: 14 residues. The V end was cut by 3 bases, the J end by 0 bases, with 7 bases between. The germline V gene encodes CDR1 KGHDR and CDR2 SFDVKD. The CDR3 DNA reads as TGTGCCACCAGTGATGAGCGAACTAACTATGGCTACACCTTC. This translates into CATSDERTNYGYTF.

The chain combines TRBV5-1 with TRBJ1-4; 9 bases are a match to TRBD1. Germline V gene sequence: CDR1 SGHRS, CDR2 YFSETQ. Trimming took 4 bases from V and 8 from J; bases not matched to a gene: 9. This CDR3 contains 15 residues. The CDR3 sequence is CASSQLRDRAEKLFF. CDR3 nucleotides: TGCGCCAGCAGCCAACTCCGGGACAGGGCGGAAAAACTGTTTTTT.

The sample holds one count of this clone. The V and J genes are TRBV11-2 and TRBJ2-5; perhaps TRBD2 as D (6 bases). The V end lost 3 bases, the J end lost 5 bases, and 10 bases lay between the germline ends. The V gene's germline CDR1 is SGHAT and CDR2 FQNNGV. This CDR3 is 13 amino acids long. The CDR3 sequence is CASSFAGRETQYF. The CDR3 nucleotides are TGTGCCAGCAGCTTTGCAGGGAGGGAGACCCAGTACTTC.

V usage is TRBV30 and J usage is TRBJ1-3, with D tentatively TRBD1 (6 bases). Trimming shortened V by 3 bases and J by 0 bases, and 9 bases separated the two germline ends. Per the germline V gene, CDR1 is GTSNPN and CDR2 is SVGIG (reference sequence). The CDR3 extends over 14 amino acids. CDR3 amino acids: CAWSRDTSGNTIYF. The CDR3 bases are TGTGCCTGGAGCCGGGACACCTCTGGAAACACCATATATTTT.

In its sample, this clone was seen a few times. This chain uses TRBV30 with TRBJ2-3; D gene ambiguous. Deletions cut 3 bases from V and 1 base from J, with 8 bases between. Looked up from germline, CDR1 is GTSNPN and CDR2 is SVGIG (reference sequence). This CDR3 region has 13 residues. CDR3 nucleotides: TGTGCCTGGAGGGGTGGGGGCACAGATACGCAGTATTTT. As protein: CAWRGGGTDTQYF.

The chain uses TRBV11-2 and TRBJ1-4, with D possibly TRBD1 on 5 matching bases. The CDR3 consists of 13 residues. The ends were cut back, 1 base at V and 13 bases at J, with 13 bases in the middle. Germline lookup yields CDR1 SGHAT and CDR2 FQNNGV. In DNA, the CDR3 is TGTGCCAGCAGCTTAGTGGGGGAGTCGGGACTGTTTTTT. It is translated as CASSLVGESGLFF.